This T cell receptor (beta chain) derives from a study of T-cell memory formation after mild COVID-19. Across the whole study: In these data, TCR clusters were largely donor specific.

TCRdb reanalysed the 5' RACE reads using MiXCR and keeps one entry per CDR3 protein. The profile shows 350,000 or so distinct CDR3 sequences, about 21% of them singletons. The CDR3 is 14 amino acids. Per germline, CDR1 DFQATT and CDR2 SNEGSKA (reference sequence). The ends lost 3 bases at V and 5 bases at J; junction bases unmatched: 6. General study points: Among CD4+ contracting clones, most were CM and EM, and CD8+ ones EMRA. A subset of responding clones appeared in pre-infection memory, suggesting cross-reactive memory joined. A second wave expanding day 15 to 37 was CD4+-biased; contracting clones were balanced.

This clonotype was detected only a few times. Its antigen is unidentified. The TCR sequence derives from an adult woman who had mild COVID-19 (a few samples of this study predate the infection). Cell type and time point are not known. The sequenced sample was PBMCs or a T cell subset sorted from them (not recorded which). The chain combines TRBV20-1 with TRBJ1-5; 8 positions match TRBD1. DNA for the CDR3: TGCAGTGCTAGTACAGGGGGACCCGATCAGCCCCAGCATTTT. Protein: CSASTGGPDQPQHF.